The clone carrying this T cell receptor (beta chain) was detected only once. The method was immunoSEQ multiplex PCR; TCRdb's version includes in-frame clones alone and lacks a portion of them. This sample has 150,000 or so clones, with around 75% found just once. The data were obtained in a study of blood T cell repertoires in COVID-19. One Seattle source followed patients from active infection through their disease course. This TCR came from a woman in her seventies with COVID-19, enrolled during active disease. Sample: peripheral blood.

The CDR3 region is CASSPGQGKNNEQFF. In nucleotides, the CDR3 is TGCGCCAGCAGCCCGGGACAGGGGAAAAACAATGAGCAGTTCTTC. The chain links TRBV4-1 to TRBJ2-1, with TRBD1 matching over 10 bases. CDR1 and CDR2 from the germline V gene are MGHRA and YSYEKL. The CDR3 loop spans 15 amino acids. Trimming at V came to 4 bases and at J to 5 bases, leaving 5 bases not matched to a gene.